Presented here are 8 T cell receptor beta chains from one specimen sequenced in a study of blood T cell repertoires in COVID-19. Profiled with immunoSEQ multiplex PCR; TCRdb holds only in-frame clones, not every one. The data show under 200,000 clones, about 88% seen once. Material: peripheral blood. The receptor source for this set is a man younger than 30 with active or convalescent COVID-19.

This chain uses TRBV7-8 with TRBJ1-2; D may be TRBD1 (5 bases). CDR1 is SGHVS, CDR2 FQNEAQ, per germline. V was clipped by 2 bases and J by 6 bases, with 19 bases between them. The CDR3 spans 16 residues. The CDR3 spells CASSLFNEPGRNGYTF. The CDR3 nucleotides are TGTGCCAGCAGCTTATTTAACGAGCCAGGGAGGAATGGCTACACCTTC.

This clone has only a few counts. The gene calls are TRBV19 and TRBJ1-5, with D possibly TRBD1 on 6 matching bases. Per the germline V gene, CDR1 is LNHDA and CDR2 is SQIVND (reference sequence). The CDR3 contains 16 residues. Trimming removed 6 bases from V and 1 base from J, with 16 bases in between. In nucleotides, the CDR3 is TGTGCCAGTAGCTCTACAGGGTCTCGAAGCAATCAGCCCCAGCATTTT. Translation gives CASSSTGSRSNQPQHF.

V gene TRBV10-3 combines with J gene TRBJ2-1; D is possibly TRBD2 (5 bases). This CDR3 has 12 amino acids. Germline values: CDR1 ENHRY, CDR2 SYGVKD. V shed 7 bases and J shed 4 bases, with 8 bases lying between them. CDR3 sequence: CAINGVYNEQFF. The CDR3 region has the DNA TGTGCCATCAACGGGGTATACAATGAGCAGTTCTTC.

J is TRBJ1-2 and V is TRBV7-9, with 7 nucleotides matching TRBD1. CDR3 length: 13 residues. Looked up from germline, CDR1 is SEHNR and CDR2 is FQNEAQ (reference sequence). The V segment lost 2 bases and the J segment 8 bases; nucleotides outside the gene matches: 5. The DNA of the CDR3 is TGTGCCAGCAGCTTAACAGGGGAAGGGGGCTACACCTTC. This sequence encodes CASSLTGEGGYTF. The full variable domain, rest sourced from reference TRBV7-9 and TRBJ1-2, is DTGVSQNPRHKITKRGQNVTFRCDPISEHNRLYWYRQTLGQGPEFLTYFQNEAQLEKSRLLSDRFSAERPKGSFSTLEIQRTEQGDSAMYLCASSLTGEGGYTFGSGTRLTVV.

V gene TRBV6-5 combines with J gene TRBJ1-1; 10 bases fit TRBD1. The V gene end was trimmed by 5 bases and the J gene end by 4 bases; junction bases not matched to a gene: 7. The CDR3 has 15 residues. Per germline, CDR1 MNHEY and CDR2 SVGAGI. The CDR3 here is CASSPRDRGGTEAFF. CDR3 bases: TGTGCCAGCAGTCCCCGGGACAGGGGTGGCACTGAAGCTTTCTTT.

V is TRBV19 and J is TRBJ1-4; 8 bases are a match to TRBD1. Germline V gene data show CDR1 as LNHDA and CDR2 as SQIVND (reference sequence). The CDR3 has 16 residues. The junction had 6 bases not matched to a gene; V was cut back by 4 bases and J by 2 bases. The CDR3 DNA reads TGTGCCAGTAGTAGTCTCACAGGGGGTACTAATGAAAAACTGTTTTTT. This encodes CASSSLTGGTNEKLFF.

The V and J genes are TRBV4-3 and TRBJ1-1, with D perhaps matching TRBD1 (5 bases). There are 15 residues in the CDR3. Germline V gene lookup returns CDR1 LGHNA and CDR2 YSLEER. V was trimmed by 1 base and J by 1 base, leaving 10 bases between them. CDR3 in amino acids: CASSQVPDRNTEAFF. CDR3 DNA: TGCGCCAGCAGCCAAGTACCCGACAGGAACACTGAAGCTTTCTTT.

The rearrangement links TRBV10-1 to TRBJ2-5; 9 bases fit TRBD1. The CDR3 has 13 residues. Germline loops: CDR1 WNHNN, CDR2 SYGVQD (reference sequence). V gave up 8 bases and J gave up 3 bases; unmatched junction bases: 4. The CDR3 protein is CASVGDREETQYF. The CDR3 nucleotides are TGCGCCAGCGTGGGGGACAGGGAAGAGACCCAGTACTTC.